This is a list of T cell receptor beta chains from one sample in a study of T cell responses to AZD1222 COVID-19 vaccine. TCRdb's table, derived via immunoSEQ multiplex PCR, lists solely in-frame clones and lacks some. The sample lists about 97,000 clones; about 88% were seen once. Sequenced material: peripheral blood, taken on day 0 of AZD1222 vaccination. Source of these receptors: an adult in good health. CDR3s include the opening cysteine and the closing phenylalanine or tryptophan. A D gene is named only where the DNA matches it firmly. Not every row has a clone size; where given, it reads once, few, many or a size class.

TRBJ2-2 | - | TRBD2 | TRBV10-3 | TGTGCCATCAGTGAGCCACTAGCGGGAGGGCCCGGCACCGGGGAGCTGTTTTTT | CAISEPLAGGPGTGELFF
TRBJ2-7 | - | TRBD2 | TRBV6-5 | TGTGCCAGCAGTTACTCGATTACGGGAGGGTTAGAGCAGTACTTC | CASSYSITGGLEQYF
TRBJ2-3 | once | TRBD2 | TRBV30 | TGTGCCTGGAGCCGAGGGCTAGCGGGAGCGAGAGATACGCAGTATTTT | CAWSRGLAGARDTQYF
TRBJ1-2 | - | - | TRBV3-1/TRBV3-2 | TGTGCCAGCAGCCAAGGGGGGTTCTTTAACTATGGCTACACCTTC | CASSQGGFFNYGYTF
TRBJ1-1 | - | TRBD1 | TRBV5-1 | TGCGCCAGCAGCCTTATTGGACAGGGTTCTGAAGCTTTCTTT | CASSLIGQGSEAFF
TRBJ2-1 | few | - | TRBV9 | TGTGCCAGCAGCGTAGCTGAGGCAGCCTACAATGAGCAGTTCTTC | CASSVAEAAYNEQFF
TRBJ1-5 | - | - | TRBV6-1 | TGTGCCAGCAGTGAAGAGGTTGAAGGCAATCAGCCCCAGCATTTT | CASSEEVEGNQPQHF
TRBJ1-1 | - | TRBD1 | TRBV3-1/TRBV3-2 | TGTGCCAGCAGCCGAGGACAGGGCAGCACTGAAGCTTTCTTT | CASSRGQGSTEAFF
TRBJ2-3 | - | - | TRBV19 | TGTGCCAGTAGTGGTCAGGTTAGCACAGATACGCAGTATTTT | CASSGQVSTDTQYF
TRBJ1-6 | - | - | TRBV9 | TGTGCCAACCAAGGTGGGTTCGGGCCTTATAATTCACCCCTCCACTTT | CANQGGFGPYNSPLHF
TRBJ2-5 | - | - | TRBV20-1 | TGCAGTGCGGGCCAAGAGACCCAGTACTTC | CSAGQETQYF
TRBJ2-5 | - | TRBD2 | TRBV24-1 | TGTGCCACCAGTGATGCGACTAGCGGGGGTGAGACCCAGTACTTC | CATSDATSGGETQYF
TRBJ1-5 | - | - | TRBV24-1 | TGTGCCACCAGTGATTCCCGGGGGGGAAGCCTCAATCAGCCCCAGCATTTT | CATSDSRGGSLNQPQHF
TRBJ1-5 | - | - | TRBV27 | TGTGCCAGCAACAGTCTGAATAGCAATCAGCCCCAGCATTTT | CASNSLNSNQPQHF
TRBJ2-2 | - | - | TRBV4-2 | TGTGCCAGCGGGACCTCAGGGAGCAACACCGGGGAGCTGTTTTTT | CASGTSGSNTGELFF
TRBJ1-2 | - | TRBD1 | TRBV7-9 | TGTGCCAGCAGCTTAACAGGGGGCTCTAACTATGGCTACACCTTC | CASSLTGGSNYGYTF
TRBJ2-3 | - | - | TRBV28 | TGTGCCAGCAGCACAGAAAGGACAGGGACTAGGGCAGATACGCAGTATTTT | CASSTERTGTRADTQYF